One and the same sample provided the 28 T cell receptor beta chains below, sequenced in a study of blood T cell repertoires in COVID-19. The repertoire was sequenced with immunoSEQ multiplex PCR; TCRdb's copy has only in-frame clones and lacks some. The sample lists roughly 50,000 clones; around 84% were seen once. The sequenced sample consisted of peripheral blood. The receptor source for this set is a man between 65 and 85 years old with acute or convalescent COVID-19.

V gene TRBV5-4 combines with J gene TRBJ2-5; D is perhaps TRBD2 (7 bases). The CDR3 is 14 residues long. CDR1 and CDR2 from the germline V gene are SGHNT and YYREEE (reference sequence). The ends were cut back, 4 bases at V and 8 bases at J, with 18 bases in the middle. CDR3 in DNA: TGTGCCAGCAGCCTCGGGGCGGGGGCTAGAACCCAGTACTTC. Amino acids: CASSLGAGARTQYF. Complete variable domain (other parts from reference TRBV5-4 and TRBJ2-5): ETGVTQSPTHLIKTRGQQVTLRCSSQSGHNTVSWYQQALGQGPQFIFQYYREEENGRGNFPPRFSGLQFPNYSSELNVNALELDDSALYLCASSLGAGARTQYFGPGTRLLVL.

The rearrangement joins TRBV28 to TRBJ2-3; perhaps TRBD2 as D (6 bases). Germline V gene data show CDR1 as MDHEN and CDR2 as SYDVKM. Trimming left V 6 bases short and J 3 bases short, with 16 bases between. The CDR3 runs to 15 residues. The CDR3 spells CASRGTGLRTDTQYF. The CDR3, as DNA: TGTGCCAGCAGGGGGACTGGTTTAAGGACAGATACGCAGTATTTT.

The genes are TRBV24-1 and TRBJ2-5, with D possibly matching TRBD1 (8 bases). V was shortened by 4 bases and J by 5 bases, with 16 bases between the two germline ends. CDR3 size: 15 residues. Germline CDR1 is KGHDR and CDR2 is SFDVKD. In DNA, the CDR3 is TGTGCCACCAGTGACCCTGGACAGGGAGGGGAGACCCAGTACTTC. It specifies CATSDPGQGGETQYF.

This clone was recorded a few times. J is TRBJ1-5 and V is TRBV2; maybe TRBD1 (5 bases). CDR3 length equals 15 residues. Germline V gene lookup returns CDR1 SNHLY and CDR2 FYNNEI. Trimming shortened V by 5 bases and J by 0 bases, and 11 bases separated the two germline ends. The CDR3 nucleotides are TGTGCCAGCAGTCTTACCAGGGATAGCAATCAGCCCCAGCATTTT. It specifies CASSLTRDSNQPQHF.

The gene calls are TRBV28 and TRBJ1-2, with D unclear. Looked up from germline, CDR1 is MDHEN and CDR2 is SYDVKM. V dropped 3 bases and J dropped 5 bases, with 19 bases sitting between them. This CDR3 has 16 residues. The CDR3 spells CASSFPLSQVLYGYTF. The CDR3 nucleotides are TGTGCCAGCAGTTTTCCCCTTTCGCAGGTATTATATGGCTACACCTTC.

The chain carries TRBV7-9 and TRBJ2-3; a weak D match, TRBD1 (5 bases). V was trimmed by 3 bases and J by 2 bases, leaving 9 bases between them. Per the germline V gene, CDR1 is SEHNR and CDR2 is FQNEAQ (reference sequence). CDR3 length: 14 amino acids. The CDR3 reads CASSFLRATDTQYF. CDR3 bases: TGTGCCAGCAGCTTCCTCAGGGCCACAGATACGCAGTATTTT. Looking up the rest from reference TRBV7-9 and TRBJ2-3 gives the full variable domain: DTGVSQNPRHKITKRGQNVTFRCDPISEHNRLYWYRQTLGQGPEFLTYFQNEAQLEKSRLLSDRFSAERPKGSFSTLEIQRTEQGDSAMYLCASSFLRATDTQYFGPGTRLTVL.

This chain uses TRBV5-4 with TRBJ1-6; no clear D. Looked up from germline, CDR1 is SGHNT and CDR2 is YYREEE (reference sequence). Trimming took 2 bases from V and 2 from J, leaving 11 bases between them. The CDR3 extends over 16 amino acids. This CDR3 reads CASSLSGNPYNSPLHF. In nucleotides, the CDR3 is TGTGCCAGCAGCTTATCGGGAAATCCCTATAATTCACCCCTCCACTTT.

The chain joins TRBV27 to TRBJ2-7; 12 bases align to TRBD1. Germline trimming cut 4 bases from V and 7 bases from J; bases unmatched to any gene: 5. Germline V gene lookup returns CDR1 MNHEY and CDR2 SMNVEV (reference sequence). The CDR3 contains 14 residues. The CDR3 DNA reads TGTGCCAGCAGTTGGGGACAGGGGGCAGGGGAGCAGTACTTC. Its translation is CASSWGQGAGEQYF.

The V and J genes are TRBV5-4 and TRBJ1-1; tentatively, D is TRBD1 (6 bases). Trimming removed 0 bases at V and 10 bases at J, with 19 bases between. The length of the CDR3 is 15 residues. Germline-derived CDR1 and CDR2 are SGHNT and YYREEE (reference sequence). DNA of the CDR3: TGTGCCAGCAGCTTGGGTTTAGCAGGGGCCTTGGGAGCTTTCTTT. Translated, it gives CASSLGLAGALGAFF.

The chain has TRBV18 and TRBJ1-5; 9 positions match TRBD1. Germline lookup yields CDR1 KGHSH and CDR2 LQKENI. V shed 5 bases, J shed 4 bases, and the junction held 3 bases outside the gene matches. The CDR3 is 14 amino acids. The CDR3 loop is CASSAQGANQPQHF. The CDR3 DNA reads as TGTGCCAGCTCAGCACAGGGGGCGAATCAGCCCCAGCATTTT.

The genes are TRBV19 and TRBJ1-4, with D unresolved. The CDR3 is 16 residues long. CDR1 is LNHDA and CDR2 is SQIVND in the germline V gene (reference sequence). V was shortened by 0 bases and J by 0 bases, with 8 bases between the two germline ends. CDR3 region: CASSIDPFATNEKLFF. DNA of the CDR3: TGTGCCAGTAGTATAGATCCGTTTGCAACTAATGAAAAACTGTTTTTT. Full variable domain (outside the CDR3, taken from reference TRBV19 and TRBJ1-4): DGGITQSPKYLFRKEGQNVTLSCEQNLNHDAMYWYRQDPGQGLRLIYYSQIVNDFQKGDIAEGYSVSREKKESFPLTVTSAQKNPTAFYLCASSIDPFATNEKLFFGSGTQLSVL.

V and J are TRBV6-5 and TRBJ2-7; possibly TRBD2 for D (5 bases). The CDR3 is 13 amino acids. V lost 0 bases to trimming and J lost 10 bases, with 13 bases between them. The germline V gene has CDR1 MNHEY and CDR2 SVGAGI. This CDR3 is CASSYSRRDIQYF. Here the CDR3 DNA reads TGTGCCAGCAGTTACTCGAGACGGGATATACAGTACTTC.

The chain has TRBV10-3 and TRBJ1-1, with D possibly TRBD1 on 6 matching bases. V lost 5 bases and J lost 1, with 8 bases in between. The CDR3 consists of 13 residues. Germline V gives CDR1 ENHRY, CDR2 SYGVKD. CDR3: CAISRQENTEAFF. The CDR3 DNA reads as TGTGCCATCAGTAGACAGGAGAACACTGAAGCTTTCTTT.

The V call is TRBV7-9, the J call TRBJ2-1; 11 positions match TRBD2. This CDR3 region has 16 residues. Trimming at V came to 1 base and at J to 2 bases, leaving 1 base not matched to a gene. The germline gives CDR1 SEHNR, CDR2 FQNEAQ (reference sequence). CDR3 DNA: TGTGCCAGCAGCTTAGGACTAGCGGGGCCCTACAATGAGCAGTTCTTC. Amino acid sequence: CASSLGLAGPYNEQFF.

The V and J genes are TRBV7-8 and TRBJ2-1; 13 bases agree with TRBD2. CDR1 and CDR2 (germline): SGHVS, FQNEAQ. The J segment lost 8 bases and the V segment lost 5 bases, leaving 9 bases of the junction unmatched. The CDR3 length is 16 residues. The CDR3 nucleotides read TGTGCCAGCAGCGGCCTACTAGCGGGAGGGGGCGATGAGCAGTTCTTC. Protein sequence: CASSGLLAGGGDEQFF.

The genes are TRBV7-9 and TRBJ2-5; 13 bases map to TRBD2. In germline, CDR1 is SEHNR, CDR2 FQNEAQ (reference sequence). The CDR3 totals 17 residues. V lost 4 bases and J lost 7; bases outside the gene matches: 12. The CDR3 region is CASSSRTSGRPSATQYF. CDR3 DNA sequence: TGTGCCAGCAGCTCACGGACTAGCGGGAGACCCTCAGCGACCCAGTACTTC.

The CDR3 DNA reads as TGTGCCAGCAGTTCAGGACAGGCCTATTCACCCCTCCACTTT. Translated: CASSSGQAYSPLHF. The V and J genes are TRBV28 and TRBJ1-6; 7 bases line up with TRBD1. Germline V gives CDR1 MDHEN, CDR2 SYDVKM. This CDR3 comprises 14 residues. With V trimmed by 4 bases and J by 8 bases, 5 bases remained unmatched.

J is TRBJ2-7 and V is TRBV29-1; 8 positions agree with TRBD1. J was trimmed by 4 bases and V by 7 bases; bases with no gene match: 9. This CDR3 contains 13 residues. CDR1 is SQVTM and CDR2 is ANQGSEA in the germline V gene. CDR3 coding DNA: TGCAGCGCCATGACAGGGGCGACATACGAGCAGTACTTC. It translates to CSAMTGATYEQYF.

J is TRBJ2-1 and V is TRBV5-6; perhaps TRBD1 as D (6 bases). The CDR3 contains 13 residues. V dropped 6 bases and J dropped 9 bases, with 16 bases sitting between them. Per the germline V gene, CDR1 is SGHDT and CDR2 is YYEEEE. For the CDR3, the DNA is TGTGCCAGCAACCTCAGGGGCCCGGGTGAGCAGTTCTTC. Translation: CASNLRGPGEQFF. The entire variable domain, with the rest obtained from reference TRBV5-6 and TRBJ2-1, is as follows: DAGVTQSPTHLIKTRGQQVTLRCSPKSGHDTVSWYQQALGQGPQFIFQYYEEEERQRGNFPDRFSGHQFPNYSSELNVNALLLGDSALYLCASNLRGPGEQFFGPGTRLTVL.

The CDR3 reads CASRFGIEAFF. The CDR3 nucleotides read TGTGCCAGTAGATTCGGTATCGAAGCTTTCTTT. V is TRBV19 and J is TRBJ1-1; D uncertain. V was pared by 6 bases and J by 8 bases, with 10 bases between. The CDR3 consists of 11 residues. Germline CDR1 LNHDA, CDR2 SQIVND (reference sequence).

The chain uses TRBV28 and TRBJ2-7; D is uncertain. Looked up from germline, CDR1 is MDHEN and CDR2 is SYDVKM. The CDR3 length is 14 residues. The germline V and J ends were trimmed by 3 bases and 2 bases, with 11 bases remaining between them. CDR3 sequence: CASSFNGSPYEQYF. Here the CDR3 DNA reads TGTGCCAGCAGTTTCAACGGTTCCCCCTACGAGCAGTACTTC.

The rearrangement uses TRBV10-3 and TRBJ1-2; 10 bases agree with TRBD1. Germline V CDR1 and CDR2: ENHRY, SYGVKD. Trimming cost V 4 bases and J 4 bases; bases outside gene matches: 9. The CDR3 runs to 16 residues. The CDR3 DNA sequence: TGTGCCATCAGTGCCGGGACAGGGGAGCCGGTCTATGGCTACACCTTC. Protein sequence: CAISAGTGEPVYGYTF.

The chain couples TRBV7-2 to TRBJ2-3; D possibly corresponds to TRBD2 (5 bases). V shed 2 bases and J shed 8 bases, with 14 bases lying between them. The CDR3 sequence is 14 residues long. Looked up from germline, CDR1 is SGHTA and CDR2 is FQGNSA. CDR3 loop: CASSLTRGGSTQYF. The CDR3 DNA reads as TGTGCCAGCAGCTTAACCCGGGGTGGTTCTACGCAGTATTTT.

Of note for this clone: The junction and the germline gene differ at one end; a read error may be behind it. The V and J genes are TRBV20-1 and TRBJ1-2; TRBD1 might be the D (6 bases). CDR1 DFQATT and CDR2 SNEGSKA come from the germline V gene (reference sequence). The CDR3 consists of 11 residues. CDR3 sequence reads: CSAREGEGHVF. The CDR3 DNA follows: TGCAGTGCTAGAGAGGGAGAGGGACACGTCTTC.

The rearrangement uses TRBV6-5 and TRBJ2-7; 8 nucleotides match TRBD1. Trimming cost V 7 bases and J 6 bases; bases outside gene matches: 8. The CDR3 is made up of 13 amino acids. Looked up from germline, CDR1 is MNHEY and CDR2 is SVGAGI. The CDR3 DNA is TGTGCCAGCATCGACGGGACAGGTCGCGAGCAGTACTTC. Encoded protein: CASIDGTGREQYF.

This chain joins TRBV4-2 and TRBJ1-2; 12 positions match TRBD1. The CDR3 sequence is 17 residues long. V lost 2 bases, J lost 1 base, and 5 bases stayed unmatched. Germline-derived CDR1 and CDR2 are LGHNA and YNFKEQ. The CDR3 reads CASSQRDRGPLNYGYTF. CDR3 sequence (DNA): TGTGCCAGCAGCCAACGGGACAGGGGGCCCCTTAACTATGGCTACACCTTC.

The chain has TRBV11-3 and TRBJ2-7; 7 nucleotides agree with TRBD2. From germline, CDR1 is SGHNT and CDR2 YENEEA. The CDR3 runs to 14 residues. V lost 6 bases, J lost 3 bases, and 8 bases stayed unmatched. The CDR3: CASSSEGGDYEQYF. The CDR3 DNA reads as TGTGCCAGCAGTTCTGAGGGAGGGGACTACGAGCAGTACTTC.

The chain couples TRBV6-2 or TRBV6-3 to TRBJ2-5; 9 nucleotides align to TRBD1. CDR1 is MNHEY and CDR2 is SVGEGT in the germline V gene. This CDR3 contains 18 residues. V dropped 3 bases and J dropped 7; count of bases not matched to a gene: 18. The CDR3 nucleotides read TGTGCCAGCAGTTATTCCGCATCGGGACAGGGCGCAAGAGGGACCCAGTACTTC. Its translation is CASSYSASGQGARGTQYF.